The clone carrying this TCR beta chain was recorded once. Method: immunoSEQ multiplex PCR; TCRdb's copy keeps in-frame clones and lacks some. The sample lists 40,000 to 55,000 clones; approximately 84% were seen once. The record originates from a study of STAT5B mutations in CD4+ large granular lymphocyte leukemia. The CDR3 sequence is 14 residues long. Trimming shortened V by 1 base and J by 5 bases, and 10 bases separated the two germline ends. Germline V lookup: CDR1 SGHTA, CDR2 FQGNSA. This receptor was identified in a human donor in good health. V and J are TRBV7-2 and TRBJ2-3; D uncertain. The sequenced sample was CD4+ T cells from blood buffy coats. The CDR3 sequence is CASSLDGPKDTQYF. CDR3 coding DNA: TGTGCCAGCAGCTTAGACGGGCCCAAAGATACGCAGTATTTT.